This TCR beta chain comes out of a study of cytomegalovirus exposure and HLA in healthy donors. The PCR employed 60 Vbeta primers together with 13 Jbeta primers. Sequencing used immunoSEQ multiplex PCR; TCRdb keeps in-frame clones, though not all of them. Of about 200,000 clones listed, around 78% are singletons. V lost 8 bases, J lost 4 bases, and 11 bases stayed unmatched. The CDR3 totals 15 residues. The germline V gene encodes CDR1 MDHEN and CDR2 SYDVKM. The chain carries TRBV28 and TRBJ2-1; 7 bases match TRBD1. Sequencing was done on a sample of PBMCs. The origin of this receptor is a woman between 25 and 40 years old in good health and CMV-seropositive. CDR3 protein: CASRSGDSRYNEQFF. The DNA for the CDR3 is TGTGCCAGCCGAAGTGGGGACAGCCGATACAATGAGCAGTTCTTC.